Below are 19 T cell receptor beta chains sequenced from a single sample in a study of beta chain features in type 1 diabetes. The investigators reverse transcribed all of the isolated RNA, so they sequenced expressed TCRB transcripts. Profiling relied on immunoSEQ multiplex PCR, and the TCRdb table lists in-frame clones only, not all of them. The data contain about 280,000 clones, 15% of them seen just once; the ten biggest clones take up approximately 0.015%. Findings of the study overall: All four CD4+ subsets of Type 1 diabetes patients contained TCRB CDR3s that were moderately but significantly shorter.

Their target antigens are unknown. Input material: naive CD4+ T cells from blood. These receptors originate from a man aged 18 to 30 with type 1 diabetes.

The rearrangement joins TRBV6-6 to TRBJ1-1; 7 bases map to TRBD1. Germline lookup yields CDR1 MNHNY and CDR2 SVGAGI (reference sequence). V dropped 2 bases and J dropped 5; count of bases not matched to a gene: 8. CDR3 length: 15 residues. In DNA form, the CDR3 reads TGTGCCAGCAGTTACCGTGACAGGGAATTTACTGAAGCTTTCTTT. It encodes CASSYRDREFTEAFF.

There are a few counts of this clone. J is TRBJ2-6 and V is TRBV30, with D unclear. Trimming took off 2 bases at V and 0 bases at J, with 8 bases between the two ends. This CDR3 has 15 residues. Germline CDR1 and CDR2: GTSNPN and SVGIG (reference sequence). The CDR3 is CAWSLPFSGANVLTF. The CDR3 DNA is TGTGCCTGGAGTCTACCGTTCTCTGGGGCCAACGTCCTGACTTTC.

This clone occurred a few times. J is TRBJ2-3 and V is TRBV7-6, with 7 bases fitting TRBD2. J lost 1 base, V lost 2 bases, and 6 bases had no gene match. The CDR3 loop spans 16 amino acids. From germline, CDR1 is SGHVS and CDR2 FNYEAQ. CDR3 nucleotide sequence: TGTGCCAGCAGCTTAAGGGGAGCGGGGCGCACAGATACGCAGTATTTT. As protein: CASSLRGAGRTDTQYF.

The chain joins TRBV6-5 to TRBJ2-7; TRBD1 matches at 9 bases. Trimming removed 0 bases from V and 3 bases from J; junction bases left unmatched: 0. This CDR3 is built from 14 residues. Germline CDR1 is MNHEY and CDR2 is SVGAGI. The CDR3 protein is CASSYSDRGYEQYF. The CDR3 bases are TGTGCCAGCAGTTACTCGGACAGGGGCTACGAGCAGTACTTC.

The rearrangement uses TRBV11-2 and TRBJ2-5; possible D gene TRBD2, 7 bases. The V gene lost 6 bases and the J gene lost 1 base, with 15 bases spanning the gap. The CDR3 is 15 amino acids. Germline V gene data show CDR1 as SGHAT and CDR2 as FQNNGV. Here the CDR3 DNA reads TGTGCCAGCAGGGGATTGGGGGGGCGCCAAGAGACCCAGTACTTC. This translates into CASRGLGGRQETQYF.

In this sample, this clone turned up a few times. Here the CDR3 reads CASSLVAGIYGYTF. DNA for the CDR3: TGCGCCAGCAGCTTGGTAGCAGGGATCTATGGCTACACCTTC. The chain recombines TRBV5-1 with TRBJ1-2; TRBD1 might be the D (5 bases). Looked up from germline, CDR1 is SGHRS and CDR2 is YFSETQ. The CDR3 covers 14 residues. The V and J ends lost 0 bases and 4 bases respectively, with 10 bases between them.

The chain has TRBV28 and TRBJ1-1; unclear D gene. The CDR3 length is 12 residues. V was shortened by 7 bases and J by 6 bases, with 12 bases between the two germline ends. Germline loops: CDR1 MDHEN, CDR2 SYDVKM. Here the CDR3 DNA reads TGTGCCAGCACCAACGCCGGGGCTGAAGCTTTCTTT. Translating gives CASTNAGAEAFF.

This clone was observed a few times. The chain uses TRBV7-9 and TRBJ2-5; 10 bases agree with TRBD2. The ends lost 0 bases at V and 5 bases at J; junction bases unmatched: 6. This CDR3 has 16 amino acids. Germline V gene sequence: CDR1 SEHNR, CDR2 FQNEAQ (reference sequence). In DNA, the CDR3 is TGTGCCAGCAGCTTAGCGCTAGCGGGAGTATCGGAGACCCAGTACTTC. Translating gives CASSLALAGVSETQYF.

The rearrangement joins TRBV7-2 to TRBJ1-2; possible D gene TRBD1, 6 bases. V lost 0 bases and J 7 bases, leaving 12 bases between the germline ends. CDR1 is SGHTA, CDR2 FQGNSA, per germline. The CDR3 has 14 amino acids. The CDR3 nucleotides read TGTGCCAGCAGCTTAGCCAGGGGTGGGACTGGCTACACCTTC. The encoded protein is CASSLARGGTGYTF.

There are a few counts of this clone. The V call is TRBV10-3, the J call TRBJ2-3, with 10 bases identical to TRBD2. Germline loops: CDR1 ENHRY, CDR2 SYGVKD. CDR3 length: 17 residues. V gave up 3 bases and J gave up 2 bases; unmatched junction bases: 8. CDR3 DNA: TGTGCCATCAGTGACGGATTAGCGGGGGGCCCCACAGATACGCAGTATTTT. Its translation is CAISDGLAGGPTDTQYF.

The chain is built from TRBV4-1 and TRBJ1-2; no clear D gene. The V gene lost 0 bases and the J gene lost 3 bases, with 11 bases spanning the gap. CDR1 MGHRA and CDR2 YSYEKL come from the germline V gene. The CDR3 sequence is 15 residues long. The CDR3 sequence is CASSQDPQAYYGYTF. The CDR3 DNA reads as TGCGCCAGCAGCCAAGATCCCCAGGCGTACTATGGCTACACCTTC.

The chain combines TRBV28 with TRBJ2-3, with D possibly matching TRBD2 (7 bases). CDR1 is MDHEN, CDR2 SYDVKM, per germline. Trimming pared 3 bases from V and 3 bases from J, leaving 13 bases between. There are 15 residues in the CDR3. DNA for the CDR3: TGTGCCAGCAGTTTTGGGGGGGGGCGGACAGATACGCAGTATTTT. Translation gives CASSFGGGRTDTQYF.

There are a few counts of this clone. The chain combines TRBV5-1 with TRBJ2-1, with 10 bases lining up with TRBD2. The CDR3 has 18 residues. Trimming took 0 bases from V and 4 from J; bases not matched to a gene: 10. Germline V gene sequence: CDR1 SGHRS, CDR2 YFSETQ. The CDR3 is CASSLVVLAGEIYNEQFF. CDR3 sequence (DNA): TGCGCCAGCAGCTTGGTAGTCCTAGCGGGAGAAATTTACAATGAGCAGTTCTTC.

The chain recombines TRBV29-1 with TRBJ2-4, with D perhaps matching TRBD2 (6 bases). The CDR3 consists of 13 residues. Trimming pared 6 bases from V and 6 bases from J, leaving 15 bases between. CDR1 is SQVTM and CDR2 is ANQGSEA in the germline V gene. The DNA for the CDR3 is TGCAGCGTGCAGGGAGGTCCGTTAAACATTCAGTACTTC. As protein: CSVQGGPLNIQYF.

This clone has more than one count but fewer than ten. The chain combines TRBV2 with TRBJ2-2; 7 bases agree with TRBD2. Germline-derived CDR1 and CDR2 are SNHLY and FYNNEI. V lost 8 bases to trimming and J lost 1 base; unmatched junction nucleotides: 4. The CDR3 length is 14 residues. For the CDR3, the DNA is TGTGCCAGCTTGGTAGCGGGGAACACCGGGGAGCTGTTTTTT. Its protein is CASLVAGNTGELFF.

This chain links TRBV14 with TRBJ2-1, with 8 bases fitting TRBD2. Germline V gene data show CDR1 as SGHDN and CDR2 as FVKESK. After removal of 2 bases from V and 8 bases from J, the junction contained 5 bases not matched to a gene. This CDR3 has 14 amino acids. The CDR3 loop is CASSQSGGSDEQFF. DNA of the CDR3: TGTGCCAGCAGCCAATCGGGGGGGTCCGATGAGCAGTTCTTC.

This clone showed up just a few times. J is TRBJ2-1 and V is TRBV4-1, with 11 positions matching TRBD2. Germline assignment: CDR1 MGHRA and CDR2 YSYEKL. The ends lost 1 base at V and 9 bases at J; junction bases unmatched: 8. There are 16 residues in the CDR3. CDR3 loop: CASSQAGTSGDFEQFF. The DNA of the CDR3 is TGCGCCAGCAGCCAAGCCGGGACTAGCGGAGACTTTGAGCAGTTCTTC.

Only a few counts were recorded for this clone. This chain links TRBV19 with TRBJ2-1; 8 bases align to TRBD1. Losses at the gene ends were 9 bases for V and 7 bases for J; bases not matched to a gene: 8. Per germline, CDR1 LNHDA and CDR2 SQIVND (reference sequence). This CDR3 comprises 13 residues. The chain's CDR3 is CASSRTGWNEQFF. The DNA of the CDR3 is TGTGCCAGCAGCAGGACAGGGTGGAATGAGCAGTTCTTC. The full variable domain, with the rest looked up from reference TRBV19 and TRBJ2-1, is DGGITQSPKYLFRKEGQNVTLSCEQNLNHDAMYWYRQDPGQGLRLIYYSQIVNDFQKGDIAEGYSVSREKKESFPLTVTSAQKNPTAFYLCASSRTGWNEQFFGPGTRLTVL.

This clone was observed a few times. The V and J genes are TRBV7-2 and TRBJ2-1; TRBD2 matches 12 bases. The CDR3 consists of 16 residues. Germline-derived CDR1 and CDR2 are SGHTA and FQGNSA. V lost 0 bases to trimming and J lost 7 bases; unmatched junction nucleotides: 4. CDR3 bases: TGTGCCAGCAGCTTAGCGCTAGCGGGGGGGGAGAATGAGCAGTTCTTC. It yields the protein CASSLALAGGENEQFF.